This paragraph reports one T cell receptor beta chain. Its matching antigen is unknown. The assay was immunoSEQ multiplex PCR, and TCRdb's table has in-frame clones only and misses some. The sample records tens of thousands of clones, 85% to 90% being singletons. CDR3 length: 16 residues. Germline values: CDR1 SGHNT, CDR2 YYREEE (reference sequence). The V gene end was trimmed by 4 bases and the J gene end by 1 base; junction bases not matched to a gene: 9. Systemic immunosuppression or autoimmune disease history was grounds to exclude patients. The sample originates from a study of OX40 agonist ivuxolimab in advanced cancers. Study information: Prior therapy, whether anti-PD-1, anti-PD-L1 or anti-CTLA-4, was allowed, and 30% to 40% had some. Study results and limitations: At 0.1 to 3.0 mg/kg and by week 6, clonal expansion occurred in CD4+ and CD8+ blood T cells. People who partly responded at 0.1-3.0 mg/kg had some of the least clonal expansion seen.

The source is an adult with an advanced solid tumor such as melanoma, head and neck, liver or kidney cancer. The genes are TRBV5-4 and TRBJ1-1, with TRBD1 identical over 8 bases. Material: CD4+ or CD8+ T cells sorted from blood, obtained in a trial of the OX40 agonist ivuxolimab. The CDR3 nucleotides read TGTGCCAGCAGCCCCCCCACCGGGACAGGGAACACTGAAGCTTTCTTT. Its protein product is CASSPPTGTGNTEAFF.